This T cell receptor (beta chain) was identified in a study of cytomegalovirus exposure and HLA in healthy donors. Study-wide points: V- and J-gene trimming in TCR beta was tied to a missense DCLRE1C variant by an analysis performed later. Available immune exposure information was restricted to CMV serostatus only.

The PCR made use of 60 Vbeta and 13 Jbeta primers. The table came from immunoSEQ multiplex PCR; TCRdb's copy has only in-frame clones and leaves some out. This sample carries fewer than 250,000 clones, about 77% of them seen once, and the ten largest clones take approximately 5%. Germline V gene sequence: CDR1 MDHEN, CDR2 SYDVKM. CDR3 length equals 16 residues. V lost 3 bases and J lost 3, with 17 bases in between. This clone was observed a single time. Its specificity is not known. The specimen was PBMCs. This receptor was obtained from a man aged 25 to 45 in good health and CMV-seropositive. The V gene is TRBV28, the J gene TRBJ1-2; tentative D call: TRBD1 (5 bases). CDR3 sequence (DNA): TGTGCCAGCAGTTTCGGATCGGCCCAAGGGGACTATGGCTACACCTTC. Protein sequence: CASSFGSAQGDYGYTF.